This TCR beta chain was identified in a study of T-cell memory formation after mild COVID-19. TCRdb reanalysed the 5' RACE reads using MiXCR and keeps one entry per CDR3 protein. The sample records fewer than 150,000 distinct CDR3 sequences, over 15% being singletons. Study results and caveats: SARS-CoV-2 specificity of second-wave clones peaking day 37 was unconfirmed. Pre-infection memory already had some responding clones, implying cross-reactive memory joined. Later expanders leaned toward CD4+, whereas clones contracting from day 15 to 85 were balanced CD4/CD8.

Germline trimming cut 6 bases from V and 6 bases from J; bases unmatched to any gene: 5. The CDR3 loop spans 13 amino acids. With respect to this clonotype: Its target is not known.

Sequences were obtained from PBMCs or a T cell subset sorted from them (not recorded which). The receptor was isolated from a man aged 18 to 29 who had mild COVID-19 (a few samples of this study predate the infection). Cell type and time point are not known. The chain uses TRBV12-3 or TRBV12-4 and TRBJ1-5; 7 bases align to TRBD1. Here the CDR3 reads CASSQQGSQPQHF. CDR3 nucleotides: TGTGCCAGCAGCCAACAGGGGAGTCAGCCCCAGCATTTT.